This T cell receptor (beta chain) was recovered during a study of Ad26.COV2.S vaccination and SARS-CoV-2 variants. General observations from the study: Similar non-spike TCR breadth was observed in recipients of vaccine and of placebo.

Described treatment: 15 to 20 received Ad26.COV2.S at low or high dose, single or two shots; 5 received placebo; per-sample allocation not given. After the first vaccine or placebo injection, samples were drawn on day 63. Germline loops: CDR1 MNHEY, CDR2 SVGAGI. The CDR3 runs to 13 residues. The V gene end was trimmed by 7 bases and the J gene end by 0 bases; junction bases not matched to a gene: 1. Sequencing used immunoSEQ multiplex PCR; TCRdb keeps in-frame clones, though not all of them. The table includes 320,000 or so clones, roughly 90% detected once. In the case of this clone: Its antigen is as yet unknown.

The rearrangement links TRBV6-5 to TRBJ2-7, with 9 positions matching TRBD2. The sequences come from peripheral blood, collected in a trial of Ad26.COV2.S vaccine versus placebo. This TCR was sampled from a person between 18 and 65 years old who received the Ad26.COV2.S COVID-19 vaccine or a placebo. The CDR3 sequence is CASISGSSYEQYF. The CDR3, as DNA: TGTGCCAGCATTAGCGGGAGCTCCTACGAGCAGTACTTC.